This TCR beta chain is from a study of cytomegalovirus exposure and HLA in healthy donors. Germline V gene lookup returns CDR1 MNHEY and CDR2 SMNVEV (reference sequence). CDR3 length equals 14 residues. Unmatched junction bases numbered 5, after V lost 4 bases and J lost 7 bases. The count of this clone is one. Its target is unknown. The PCR was carried out with 60 Vbeta primers and 13 Jbeta primers. Sequenced by immunoSEQ multiplex PCR; TCRdb stores in-frame clones only, minus some. This sample has approximately 170,000 clones, with approximately 84% found just once. Overall study findings and caveats: Cytomegalovirus association was assigned to approximately 160 TCR beta chains.

The receptor's source is a man aged 25 to 40 in good health and CMV-seropositive. The chain joins TRBV27 to TRBJ2-4, with 9 bases lining up with TRBD1. Specimen: PBMCs. CDR3 sequence (DNA): TGTGCCAGCAGTTCCCGGACAGGGGTGAACATTCAGTACTTC. It translates to CASSSRTGVNIQYF.